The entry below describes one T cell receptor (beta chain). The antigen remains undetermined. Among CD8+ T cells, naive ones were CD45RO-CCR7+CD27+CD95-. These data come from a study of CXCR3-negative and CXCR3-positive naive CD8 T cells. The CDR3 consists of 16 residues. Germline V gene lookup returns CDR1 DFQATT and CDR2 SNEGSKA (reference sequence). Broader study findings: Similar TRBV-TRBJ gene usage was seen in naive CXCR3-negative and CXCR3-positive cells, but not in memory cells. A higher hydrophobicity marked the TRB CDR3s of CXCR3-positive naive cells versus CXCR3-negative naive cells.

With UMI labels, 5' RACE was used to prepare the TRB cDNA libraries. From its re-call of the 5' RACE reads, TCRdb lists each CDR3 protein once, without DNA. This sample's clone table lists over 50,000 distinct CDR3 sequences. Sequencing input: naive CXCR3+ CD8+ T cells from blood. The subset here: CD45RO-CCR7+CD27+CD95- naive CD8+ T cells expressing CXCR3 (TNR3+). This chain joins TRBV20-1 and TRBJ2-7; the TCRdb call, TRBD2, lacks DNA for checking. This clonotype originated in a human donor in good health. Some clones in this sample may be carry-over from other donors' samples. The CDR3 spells CSARDQARGSLYEQYF.